Shown below are 9 T cell receptor beta chains from a single sample sequenced in a study of T cells of healthy individuals. TCRdb redid the calling of the 5' RACE reads with MiXCR, one entry per CDR3 protein. Found here are about 100,000 distinct CDR3 sequences, under 20% of them singletons; the top ten hold over 5%. Source of these receptors: a human donor in good health.

This clonotype was counted only a few times. J is TRBJ1-2 and V is TRBV20-1; 7 nucleotides agree with TRBD1. The germline V gene has CDR1 DFQATT and CDR2 SNEGSKA (reference sequence). V lost 5 bases to trimming and J lost 6 bases; unmatched junction nucleotides: 9. The CDR3 length is 13 residues. CDR3 bases: TGCAGTGCTGAGGGGGCCAGCGGGGATGGCTACACCTTC. Translated, it gives CSAEGASGDGYTF.

This sequence joins TRBV20-1 and TRBJ2-1, with TRBD1 matching 8 bases. Germline CDR1 is DFQATT and CDR2 is SNEGSKA (reference sequence). V was clipped by 2 bases and J by 10 bases; unmatched bases: 13. The CDR3 contains 15 residues. Here the CDR3 reads CSARLTAGQAIEQFF. CDR3 in DNA: TGCAGTGCTAGACTCACCGCGGGACAGGCAATCGAGCAGTTCTTC.

The CDR3 bases are TGTGCCAGCAGGGTCGGGACAGAGAATCAGCCCCAGCATTTT. Amino acid sequence: CASRVGTENQPQHF. The chain is built from TRBV2 and TRBJ1-5; 7 bases match TRBD1. The germline V gene encodes CDR1 SNHLY and CDR2 FYNNEI. This CDR3 comprises 14 residues. The trim removed 6 bases at V and 4 bases at J, leaving 6 bases unmatched. Full variable domain (remainder filled in from reference TRBV2 and TRBJ1-5): EPEVTQTPSHQVTQMGQEVILRCVPISNHLYFYWYRQILGQKVEFLVSFYNNEISEKSEIFDDQFSVERPDGSNFTLKIRSTKLEDSAMYFCASRVGTENQPQHFGDGTRLSIL.

This clonotype was recorded at least ten times. This chain links TRBV3-1 with TRBJ1-6; D gene ambiguous. Trimming shortened V by 4 bases and J by 9 bases, and 10 bases separated the two germline ends. The CDR3 length is 13 residues. Looked up from germline, CDR1 is LGHDT and CDR2 is YNNKEL (reference sequence). CDR3 amino acids: CASSPGVASPLHF. Written as DNA, the CDR3 is TGTGCCAGCAGCCCAGGAGTCGCTTCACCCCTCCACTTT.

This chain uses TRBV27 with TRBJ2-7, with TRBD1 identical over 10 bases. Germline V gene data show CDR1 as MNHEY and CDR2 as SMNVEV (reference sequence). The CDR3 consists of 14 residues. Trimming removed 5 bases from V and 5 bases from J; junction bases left unmatched: 6. CDR3 sequence (DNA): TGTGCCAGCAGTAGGGGACAGGGGAACGACGAGCAGTACTTC. Its protein is CASSRGQGNDEQYF.

This clonotype was detected ten times or more. The V gene is TRBV7-2, the J gene TRBJ2-7; D unclear. The CDR3 runs to 15 residues. V lost 1 base, J lost 1 base, and 11 bases lay in between. The V gene's germline CDR1 is SGHTA and CDR2 FQGNSA. The CDR3 sequence is CASSLVVGGSYEQYF. The CDR3 nucleotides are TGTGCCAGCAGCTTAGTGGTTGGCGGTTCCTACGAGCAGTACTTC.

The rearrangement links TRBV6-2 or TRBV6-3 to TRBJ2-7, with D unclear. The CDR3 length is 14 residues. The V gene lost 6 bases and the J gene lost 1 base, with 13 bases spanning the gap. CDR1 and CDR2 (germline): MNHEY, SVGEGT. The CDR3 loop is CASSQSGYSYEQYF. CDR3 nucleotides: TGTGCCAGCAGCCAGTCTGGCTATTCCTACGAGCAGTACTTC.

This clonotype has just a few counts. The V call is TRBV7-8, the J call TRBJ2-7; TRBD1 might be the D (6 bases). The V end lost 5 bases, the J end lost 3 bases, and 14 bases lay between the germline ends. The germline V gene has CDR1 SGHVS and CDR2 FQNEAQ. The CDR3 contains 14 residues. The CDR3 nucleotides are TGTGCCAGCAGCCTTCGACAGGACAACTACGAGCAGTACTTC. Its translation: CASSLRQDNYEQYF. Based on the CDR3 plus reference TRBV7-8 and TRBJ2-7, the full variable domain is GAGVSQSPRYKVAKRGQDVALRCDPISGHVSLFWYQQALGQGPEFLTYFQNEAQLDKSGLPSDRFFAERPEGSVSTLKIQRTQQEDSAVYLCASSLRQDNYEQYFGPGTRLTVT.

In this sample, this clonotype turned up a few times. The CDR3 here is CATRETGTGNTIYF. The CDR3 nucleotides are TGTGCCACTCGAGAGACAGGGACTGGAAACACCATATATTTT. This chain links TRBV10-3 with TRBJ1-3; 7 positions agree with TRBD1. Germline V CDR1 and CDR2: ENHRY, SYGVKD. Losses at the gene ends were 10 bases for V and 2 bases for J; bases not matched to a gene: 8. The CDR3 consists of 14 residues.